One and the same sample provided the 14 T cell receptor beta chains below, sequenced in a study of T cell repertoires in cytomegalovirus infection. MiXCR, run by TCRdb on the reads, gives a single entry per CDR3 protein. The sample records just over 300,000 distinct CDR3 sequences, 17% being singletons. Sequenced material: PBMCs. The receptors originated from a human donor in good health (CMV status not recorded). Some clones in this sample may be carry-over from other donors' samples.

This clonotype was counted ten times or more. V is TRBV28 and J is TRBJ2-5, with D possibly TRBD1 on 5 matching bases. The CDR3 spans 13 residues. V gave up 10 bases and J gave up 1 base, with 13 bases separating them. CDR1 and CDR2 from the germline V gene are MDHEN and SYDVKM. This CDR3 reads CATTGRFQETQYF. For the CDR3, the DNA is TGTGCCACCACAGGACGGTTCCAAGAGACCCAGTACTTC.

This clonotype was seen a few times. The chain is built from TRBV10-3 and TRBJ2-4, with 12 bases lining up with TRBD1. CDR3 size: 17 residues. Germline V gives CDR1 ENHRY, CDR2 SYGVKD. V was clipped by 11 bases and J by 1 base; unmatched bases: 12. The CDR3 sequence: CASAGTGGAKAKNIQYF. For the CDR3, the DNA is TGTGCCTCAGCCGGGACAGGGGGCGCGAAGGCCAAAAACATTCAGTACTTC.

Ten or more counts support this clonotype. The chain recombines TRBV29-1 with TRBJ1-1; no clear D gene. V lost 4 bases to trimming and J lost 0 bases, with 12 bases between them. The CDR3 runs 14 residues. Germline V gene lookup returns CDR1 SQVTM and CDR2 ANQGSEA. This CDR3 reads CSVVSPGMNTEAFF. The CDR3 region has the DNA TGCAGCGTTGTATCCCCGGGCATGAACACTGAAGCTTTCTTT.

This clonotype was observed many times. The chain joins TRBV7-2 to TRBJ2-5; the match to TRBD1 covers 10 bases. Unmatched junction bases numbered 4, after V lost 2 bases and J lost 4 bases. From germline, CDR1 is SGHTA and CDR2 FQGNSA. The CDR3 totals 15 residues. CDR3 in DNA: TGTGCCAGCAGCTTACAGGGACAGGGGCGAGAGACCCAGTACTTC. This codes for CASSLQGQGRETQYF. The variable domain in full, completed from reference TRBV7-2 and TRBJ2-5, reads GAGVSQSPSNKVTEKGKDVELRCDPISGHTALYWYRQSLGQGLEFLIYFQGNSAPDKSGLPSDRFSAERTGGSVSTLTIQRTQQEDSAVYLCASSLQGQGRETQYFGPGTRLLVL.

The CDR3, as DNA: TGCAGTGCTAGAGAGACTAGCGGCCCACTCAATGAGCAGTTCTTC. The encoded protein is CSARETSGPLNEQFF. This chain joins TRBV20-1 and TRBJ2-1, with 9 bases lining up with TRBD2. Germline CDR1 is DFQATT and CDR2 is SNEGSKA (reference sequence). The ends lost 0 bases at V and 6 bases at J; junction bases unmatched: 6. CDR3 size: 15 residues.

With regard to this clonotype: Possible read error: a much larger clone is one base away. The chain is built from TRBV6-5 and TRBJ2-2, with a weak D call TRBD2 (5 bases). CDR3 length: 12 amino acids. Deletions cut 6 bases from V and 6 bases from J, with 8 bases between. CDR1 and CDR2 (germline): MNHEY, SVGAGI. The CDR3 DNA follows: TGTGCCAGCAGCTTGGAGGCCGGGGAGCTGTTTTTT. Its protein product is CASSLEAGELFF.

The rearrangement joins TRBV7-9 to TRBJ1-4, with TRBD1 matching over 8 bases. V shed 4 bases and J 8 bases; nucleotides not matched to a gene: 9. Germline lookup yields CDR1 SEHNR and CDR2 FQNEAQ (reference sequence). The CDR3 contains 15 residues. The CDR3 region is CASSSSGTGREKLFF. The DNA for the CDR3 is TGTGCCAGCAGCTCCTCCGGGACAGGTCGCGAAAAACTGTTTTTT.

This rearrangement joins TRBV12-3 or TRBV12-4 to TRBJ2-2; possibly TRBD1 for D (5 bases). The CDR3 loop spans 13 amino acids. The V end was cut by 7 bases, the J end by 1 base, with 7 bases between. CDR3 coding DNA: TGTGCCAGCAACAGGAAGAACACCGGGGAGCTGTTTTTT. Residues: CASNRKNTGELFF.

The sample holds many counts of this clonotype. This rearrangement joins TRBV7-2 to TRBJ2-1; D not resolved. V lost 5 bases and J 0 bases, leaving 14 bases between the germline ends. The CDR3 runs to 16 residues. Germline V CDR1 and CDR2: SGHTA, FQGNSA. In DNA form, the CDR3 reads TGTGCCAGCAGCCTAACGGGCCAAAGCTCCTACAATGAGCAGTTCTTC. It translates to CASSLTGQSSYNEQFF.

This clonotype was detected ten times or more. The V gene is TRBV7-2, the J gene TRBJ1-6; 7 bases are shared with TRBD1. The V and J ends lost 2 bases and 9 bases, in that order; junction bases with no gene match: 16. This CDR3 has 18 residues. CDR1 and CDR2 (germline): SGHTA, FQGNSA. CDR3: CASSLTILPGTVGSPLHF. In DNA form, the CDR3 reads TGTGCCAGCAGCTTAACGATACTTCCCGGGACAGTGGGTTCACCCCTCCACTTT.

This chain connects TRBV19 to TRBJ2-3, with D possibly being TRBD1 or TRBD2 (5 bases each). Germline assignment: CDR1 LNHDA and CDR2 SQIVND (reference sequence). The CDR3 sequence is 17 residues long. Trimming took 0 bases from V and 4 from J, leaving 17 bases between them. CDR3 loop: CASSIDAWGIGADTQYF. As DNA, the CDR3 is TGTGCCAGTAGTATAGACGCTTGGGGGATAGGGGCAGATACGCAGTATTTT.

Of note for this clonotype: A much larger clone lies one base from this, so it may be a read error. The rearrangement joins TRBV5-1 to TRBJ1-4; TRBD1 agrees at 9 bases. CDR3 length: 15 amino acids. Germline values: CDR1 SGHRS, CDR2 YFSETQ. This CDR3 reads CAGSLGDRGNEKLFF. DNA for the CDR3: TGCGCCGGCAGCTTGGGTGACAGGGGGAATGAAAAACTGTTTTTT.

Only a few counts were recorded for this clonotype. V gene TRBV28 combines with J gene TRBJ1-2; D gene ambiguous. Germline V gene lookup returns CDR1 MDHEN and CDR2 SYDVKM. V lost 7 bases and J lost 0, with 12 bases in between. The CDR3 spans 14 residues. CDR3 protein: CASTIPGANYGYTF. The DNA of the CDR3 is TGTGCCAGCACAATTCCAGGAGCTAACTATGGCTACACCTTC.

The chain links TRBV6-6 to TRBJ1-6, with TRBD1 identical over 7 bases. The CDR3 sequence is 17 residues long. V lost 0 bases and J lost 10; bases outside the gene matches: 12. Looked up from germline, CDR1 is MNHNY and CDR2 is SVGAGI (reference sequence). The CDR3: CASSYSIVPTGSSPLHF. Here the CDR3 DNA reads TGTGCCAGCAGTTACTCGATTGTACCGACAGGGAGCTCACCCCTCCACTTT.